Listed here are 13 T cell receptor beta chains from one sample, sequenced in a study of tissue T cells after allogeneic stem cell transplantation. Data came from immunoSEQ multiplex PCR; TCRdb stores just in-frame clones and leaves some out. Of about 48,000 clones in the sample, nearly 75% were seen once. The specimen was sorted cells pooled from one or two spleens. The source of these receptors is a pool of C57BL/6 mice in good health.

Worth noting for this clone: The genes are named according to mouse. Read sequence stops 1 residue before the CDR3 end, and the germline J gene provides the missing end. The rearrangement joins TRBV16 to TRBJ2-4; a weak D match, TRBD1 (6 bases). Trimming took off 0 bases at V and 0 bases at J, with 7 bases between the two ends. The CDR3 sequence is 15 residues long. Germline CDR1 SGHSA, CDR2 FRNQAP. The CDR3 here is CASSLEQGSQNTLYF. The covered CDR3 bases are TGTGCAAGCAGCTTAGAACAGGGCAGTCAAAACACCTTGTAC. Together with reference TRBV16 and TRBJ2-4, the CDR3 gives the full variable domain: NAGVIQTPRHKVTGKGQEATLWCEPISGHSAVFWYRQTIVQGLEFLTYFRNQAPIDDSGMPKERFSAQMPNQSHSTLKIQSTQPQDSAVYLCASSLEQGSQNTLYFGAGTRLSVL.

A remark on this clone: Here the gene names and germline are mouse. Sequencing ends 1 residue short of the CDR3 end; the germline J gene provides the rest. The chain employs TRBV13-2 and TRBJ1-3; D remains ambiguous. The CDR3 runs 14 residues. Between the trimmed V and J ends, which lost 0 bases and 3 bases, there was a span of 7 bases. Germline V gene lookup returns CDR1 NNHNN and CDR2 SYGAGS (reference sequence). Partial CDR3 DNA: TGTGCCAGCGGTGATGAGAGAATTGGAAATACGCTCTAT. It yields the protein CASGDERIGNTLY. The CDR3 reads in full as CASGDERIGNTLYF.

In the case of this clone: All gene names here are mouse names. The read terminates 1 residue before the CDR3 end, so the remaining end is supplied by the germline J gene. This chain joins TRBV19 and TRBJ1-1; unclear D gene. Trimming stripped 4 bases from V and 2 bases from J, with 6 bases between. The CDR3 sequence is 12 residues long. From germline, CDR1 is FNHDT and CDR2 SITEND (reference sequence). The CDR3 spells CASSSDNTEVFF. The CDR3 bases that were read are TGTGCCAGCAGTTCAGACAACACAGAAGTCTTC.

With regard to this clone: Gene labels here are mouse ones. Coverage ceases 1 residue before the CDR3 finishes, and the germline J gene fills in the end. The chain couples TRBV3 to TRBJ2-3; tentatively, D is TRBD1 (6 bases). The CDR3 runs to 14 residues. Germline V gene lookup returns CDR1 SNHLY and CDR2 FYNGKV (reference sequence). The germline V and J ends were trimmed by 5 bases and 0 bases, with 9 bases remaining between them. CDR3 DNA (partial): TGTGCCAGCAGCCCCCAGGGGAGTGCAGAAACGCTGTAT. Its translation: CASSPQGSAETLY. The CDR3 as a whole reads CASSPQGSAETLYF.

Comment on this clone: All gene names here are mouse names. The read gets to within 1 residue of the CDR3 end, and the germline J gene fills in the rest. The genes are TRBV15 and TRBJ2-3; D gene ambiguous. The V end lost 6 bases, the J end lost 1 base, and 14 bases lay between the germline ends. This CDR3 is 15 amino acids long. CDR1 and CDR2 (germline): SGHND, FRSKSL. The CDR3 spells CASSRPGRGAETLYF. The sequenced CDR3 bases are TGTGCCAGCAGCCGACCGGGAAGAGGTGCAGAAACGCTGTAT.

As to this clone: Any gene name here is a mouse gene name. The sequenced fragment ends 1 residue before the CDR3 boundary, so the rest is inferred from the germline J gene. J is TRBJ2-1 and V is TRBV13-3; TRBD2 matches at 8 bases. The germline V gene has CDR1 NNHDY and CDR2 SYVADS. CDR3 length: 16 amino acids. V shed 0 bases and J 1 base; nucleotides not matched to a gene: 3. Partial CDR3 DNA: TGTGCCAGCAGTGATGTGGACTGGGAGAACTATGCTGAGCAGTTC. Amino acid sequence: CASSDVDWENYAEQF. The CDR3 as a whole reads CASSDVDWENYAEQFF.

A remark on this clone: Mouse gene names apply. CDR3 bases read: TGTGCCAGCAGTCTGGAGGGGCCAAACTCCGACTACACC. Encoded protein: CASSLEGPNSDYT. The full-length CDR3 reads as CASSLEGPNSDYTF. This rearrangement joins TRBV24 to TRBJ1-2, with D tentatively TRBD1 (5 bases). With the read ending 1 residue before the CDR3 end, the germline J gene is used to fill in that end. V lost 2 bases, J lost 0 bases, and 7 bases lay in between. The CDR3 consists of 14 residues. Germline loops: CDR1 KGHTA, CDR2 FRNEEI.

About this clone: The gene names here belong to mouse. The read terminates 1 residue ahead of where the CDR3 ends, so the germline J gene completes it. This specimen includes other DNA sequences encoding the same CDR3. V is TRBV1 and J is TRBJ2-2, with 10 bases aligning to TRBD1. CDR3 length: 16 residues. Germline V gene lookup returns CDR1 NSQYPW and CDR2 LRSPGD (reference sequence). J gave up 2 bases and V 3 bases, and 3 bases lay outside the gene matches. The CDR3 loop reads CTCSAPGQGNTGQLYF. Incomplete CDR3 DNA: TGCACCTGCAGTGCTCCGGGACAGGGGAACACCGGGCAGCTCTAC.

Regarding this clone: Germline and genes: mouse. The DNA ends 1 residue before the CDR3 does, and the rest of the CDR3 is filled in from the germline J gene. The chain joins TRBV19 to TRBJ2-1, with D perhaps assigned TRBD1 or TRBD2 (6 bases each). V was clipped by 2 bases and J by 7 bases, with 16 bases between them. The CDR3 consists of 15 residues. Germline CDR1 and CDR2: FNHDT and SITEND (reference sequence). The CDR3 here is CASSMGAARGAEQFF. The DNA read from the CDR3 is TGTGCCAGCAGTATGGGGGCCGCTAGGGGGGCTGAGCAGTTC.

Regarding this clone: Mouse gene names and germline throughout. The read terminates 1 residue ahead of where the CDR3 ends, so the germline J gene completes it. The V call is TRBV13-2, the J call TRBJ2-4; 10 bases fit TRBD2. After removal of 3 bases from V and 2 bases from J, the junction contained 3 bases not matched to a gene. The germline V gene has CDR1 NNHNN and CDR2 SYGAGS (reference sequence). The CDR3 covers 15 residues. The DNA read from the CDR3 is TGTGCCAGCGGTGGTGACTGGGGGGCTCAAAACACCTTGTAC. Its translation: CASGGDWGAQNTLY. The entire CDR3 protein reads CASGGDWGAQNTLYF.

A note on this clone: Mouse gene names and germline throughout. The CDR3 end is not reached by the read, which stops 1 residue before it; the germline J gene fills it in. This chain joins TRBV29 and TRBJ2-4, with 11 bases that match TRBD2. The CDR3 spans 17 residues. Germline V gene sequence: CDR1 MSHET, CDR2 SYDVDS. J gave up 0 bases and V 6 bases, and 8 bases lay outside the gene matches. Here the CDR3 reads CASRLRDWGTSQNTLYF. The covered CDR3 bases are TGTGCTAGCAGGCTCCGGGACTGGGGGACTAGTCAAAACACCTTGTAC.

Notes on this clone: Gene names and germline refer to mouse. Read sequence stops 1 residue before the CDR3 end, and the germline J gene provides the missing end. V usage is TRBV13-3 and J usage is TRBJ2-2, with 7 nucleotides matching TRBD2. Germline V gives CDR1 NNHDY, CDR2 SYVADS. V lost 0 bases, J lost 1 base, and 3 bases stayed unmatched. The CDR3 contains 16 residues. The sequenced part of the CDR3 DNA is TGTGCCAGCAGTGATGCGGGGGGGGTAAACACCGGGCAGCTCTAC. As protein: CASSDAGGVNTGQLY. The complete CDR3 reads CASSDAGGVNTGQLYF.

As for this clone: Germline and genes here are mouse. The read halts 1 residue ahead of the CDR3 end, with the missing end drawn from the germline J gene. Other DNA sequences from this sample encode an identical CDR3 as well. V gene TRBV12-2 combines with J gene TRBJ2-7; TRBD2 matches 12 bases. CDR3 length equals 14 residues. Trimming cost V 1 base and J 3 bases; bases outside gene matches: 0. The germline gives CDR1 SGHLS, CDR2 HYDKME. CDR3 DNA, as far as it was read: TGTGCCAGCTCTCTGGGACTGGGGGGCTATGAACAGTAC. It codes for CASSLGLGGYEQY. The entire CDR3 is CASSLGLGGYEQYF.